These 9 T cell receptor beta chains were all obtained from the same sample, sequenced in a study of blood T cell repertoires in COVID-19. TCRdb's copy holds only in-frame clones and misses some; the assay was immunoSEQ multiplex PCR. The sample includes 200,000 or so clones, roughly 85% of them seen just once. Sequenced material: peripheral blood. These receptors were collected from a man aged 55 to 70 with acute or convalescent COVID-19.

V and J are TRBV5-5 and TRBJ2-3; tentative D call: TRBD1 (6 bases). V lost 0 bases to trimming and J lost 1 base, with 12 bases between them. CDR1 SGHKS and CDR2 YYEKEE come from the germline V gene (reference sequence). The CDR3 covers 16 residues. The CDR3 DNA follows: TGTGCCAGCAGCTTGGGGTCAGGGGATCGCACAGATACGCAGTATTTT. Its protein product is CASSLGSGDRTDTQYF.

The chain recombines TRBV7-2 with TRBJ2-7, with 9 bases aligning to TRBD2. Germline lookup yields CDR1 SGHTA and CDR2 FQGNSA. The CDR3 contains 15 residues. The ends lost 1 base at V and 2 bases at J; junction bases unmatched: 3. The CDR3 is CASSLGLAGPYEQYF. The CDR3 DNA sequence: TGTGCCAGCAGCTTAGGGCTAGCGGGGCCCTACGAGCAGTACTTC.

The rearrangement links TRBV27 to TRBJ1-6; TRBD1 agrees at 12 bases. V was pared by 2 bases and J by 7 bases, with 3 bases of the junction left unmatched. Germline CDR1 MNHEY, CDR2 SMNVEV (reference sequence). The CDR3 covers 16 residues. DNA for the CDR3: TGTGCCAGCAGTTTAGGGACAGGGGGCGAGAATTCACCCCTCCACTTT. Its translation: CASSLGTGGENSPLHF.

The J gene is TRBJ2-7, the V gene TRBV11-2, with D unclear. V dropped 0 bases and J dropped 2 bases, with 5 bases sitting between them. CDR3 length: 13 amino acids. Germline V CDR1 and CDR2: SGHAT, FQNNGV. The CDR3 reads CASSLDPAYEQYF. CDR3 DNA: TGTGCCAGCAGCTTAGACCCTGCCTACGAGCAGTACTTC.

The CDR3 nucleotides are TGCGCCAGCAGCTTACAGACAGGGTACTCCTACGAGCAGTACTTC. It is translated as CASSLQTGYSYEQYF. V usage is TRBV5-1 and J usage is TRBJ2-7, with 7 bases aligning to TRBD1. J gave up 0 bases and V 2 bases, and 5 bases lay outside the gene matches. CDR3 length equals 15 residues. Germline V CDR1 and CDR2: SGHRS, YFSETQ.

The chain has TRBV12-5 and TRBJ2-3, with 14 bases that match TRBD2. Trimming removed 2 bases from V and 1 base from J; junction bases left unmatched: 14. Germline lookup yields CDR1 LGHNT and CDR2 FRNRAP. This CDR3 has 21 residues. CDR3 DNA sequence: TGTGCTAGTGGTTTGCCACCCTCGGGACTAGCGGGAGCCGACGGCACAGATACGCAGTATTTT. Its protein is CASGLPPSGLAGADGTDTQYF.

CDR3 loop: CSASRLAGVRSEQFF. CDR3 nucleotides: TGCAGTGCCAGTAGACTAGCGGGAGTGCGGAGTGAGCAGTTCTTC. This chain joins TRBV20-1 and TRBJ2-1; TRBD2 matches 12 bases. CDR1 is DFQATT, CDR2 SNEGSKA, per germline (reference sequence). CDR3 size: 15 residues. The J segment lost 9 bases and the V segment lost 6 bases, leaving 12 bases of the junction unmatched.

This clone appeared once. This chain connects TRBV28 to TRBJ2-7; D gene ambiguous. Germline CDR1 is MDHEN and CDR2 is SYDVKM. CDR3 size: 13 residues. Trimming removed 8 bases at V and 0 bases at J, with 11 bases between. CDR3 DNA sequence: TGTGCCAGCTTTGGCGGCAACTCCTACGAGCAGTACTTC. Translating it yields CASFGGNSYEQYF.

The chain uses TRBV21-1 and TRBJ1-5. TRBV21-1 is a pseudogene segment. CDR3 length: 16 residues. The CDR3 sequence is CASSRTPGGSDQPQHF. The CDR3 bases are TGTGCCAGCAGCAGAACGCCGGGGGGATCGGATCAGCCCCAGCATTTT.